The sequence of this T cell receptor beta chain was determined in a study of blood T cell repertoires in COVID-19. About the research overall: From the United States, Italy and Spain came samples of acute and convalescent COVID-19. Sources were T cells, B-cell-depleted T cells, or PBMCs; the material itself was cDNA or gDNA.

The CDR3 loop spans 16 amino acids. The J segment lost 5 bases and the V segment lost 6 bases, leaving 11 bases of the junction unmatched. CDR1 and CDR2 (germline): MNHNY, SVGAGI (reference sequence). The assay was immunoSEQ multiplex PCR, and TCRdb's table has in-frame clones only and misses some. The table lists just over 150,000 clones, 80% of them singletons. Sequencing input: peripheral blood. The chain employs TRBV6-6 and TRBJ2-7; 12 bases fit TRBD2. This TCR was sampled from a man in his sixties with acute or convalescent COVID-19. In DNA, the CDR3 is TGTGCCAGCAGGCCACCGCTAGCGGGAGGGCCGGACGAGCAGTACTTC. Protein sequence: CASRPPLAGGPDEQYF.